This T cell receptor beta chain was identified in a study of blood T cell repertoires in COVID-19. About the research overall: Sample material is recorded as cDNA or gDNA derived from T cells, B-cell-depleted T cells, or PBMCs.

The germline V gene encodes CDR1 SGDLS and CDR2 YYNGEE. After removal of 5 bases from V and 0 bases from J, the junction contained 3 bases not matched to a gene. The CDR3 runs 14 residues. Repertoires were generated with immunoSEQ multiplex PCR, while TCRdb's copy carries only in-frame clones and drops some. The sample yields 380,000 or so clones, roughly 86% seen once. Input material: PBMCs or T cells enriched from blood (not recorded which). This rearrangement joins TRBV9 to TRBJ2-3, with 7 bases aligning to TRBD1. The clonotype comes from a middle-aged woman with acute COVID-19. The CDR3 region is CASRGQYSTDTQYF. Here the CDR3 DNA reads TGTGCCAGCAGGGGACAGTATAGCACAGATACGCAGTATTTT.